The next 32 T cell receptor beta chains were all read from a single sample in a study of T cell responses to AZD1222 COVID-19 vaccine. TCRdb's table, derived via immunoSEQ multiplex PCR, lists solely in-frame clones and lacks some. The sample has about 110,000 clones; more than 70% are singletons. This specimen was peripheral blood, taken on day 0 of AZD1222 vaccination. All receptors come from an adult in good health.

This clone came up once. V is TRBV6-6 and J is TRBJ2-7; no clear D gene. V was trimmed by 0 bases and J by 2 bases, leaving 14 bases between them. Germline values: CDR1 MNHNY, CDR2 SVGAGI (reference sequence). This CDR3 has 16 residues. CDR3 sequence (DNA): TGTGCCAGCAGTTACTCCCCCGGCGAGCAGGCCTACGAGCAGTACTTC. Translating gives CASSYSPGEQAYEQYF.

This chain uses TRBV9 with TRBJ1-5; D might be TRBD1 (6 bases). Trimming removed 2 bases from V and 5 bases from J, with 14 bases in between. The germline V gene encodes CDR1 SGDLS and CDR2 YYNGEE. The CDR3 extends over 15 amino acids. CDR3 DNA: TGTGCCAGCAGCGTGGGTCAGGGGATCGATCAGCCCCAGCATTTT. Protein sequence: CASSVGQGIDQPQHF.

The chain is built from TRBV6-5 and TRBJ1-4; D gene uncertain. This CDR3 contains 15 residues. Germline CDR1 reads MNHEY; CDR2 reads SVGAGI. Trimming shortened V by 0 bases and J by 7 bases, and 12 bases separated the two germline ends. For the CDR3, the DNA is TGTGCCAGCAGTTACTCCAACGTTGGTGGTGAAAAACTGTTTTTT. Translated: CASSYSNVGGEKLFF.

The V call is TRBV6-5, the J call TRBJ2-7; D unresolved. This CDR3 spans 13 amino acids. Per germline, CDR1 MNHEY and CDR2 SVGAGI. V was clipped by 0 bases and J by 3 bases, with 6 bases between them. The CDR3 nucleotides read TGTGCCAGCAGTTACTCGACCATCTACGAGCAGTACTTC. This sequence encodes CASSYSTIYEQYF.

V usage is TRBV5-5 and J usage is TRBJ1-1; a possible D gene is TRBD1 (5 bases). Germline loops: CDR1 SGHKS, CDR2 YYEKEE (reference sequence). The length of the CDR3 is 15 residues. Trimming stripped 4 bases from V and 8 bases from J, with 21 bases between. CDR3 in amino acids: CASSPRGSRDPEAFF. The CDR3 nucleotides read TGTGCCAGCAGCCCGAGAGGGAGCCGGGACCCCGAAGCTTTCTTT. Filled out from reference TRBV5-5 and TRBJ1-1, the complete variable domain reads DAGVTQSPTHLIKTRGQQVTLRCSPISGHKSVSWYQQVLGQGPQFIFQYYEKEERGRGNFPDRFSARQFPNYSSELNVNALLLGDSALYLCASSPRGSRDPEAFFGQGTRLTVV.

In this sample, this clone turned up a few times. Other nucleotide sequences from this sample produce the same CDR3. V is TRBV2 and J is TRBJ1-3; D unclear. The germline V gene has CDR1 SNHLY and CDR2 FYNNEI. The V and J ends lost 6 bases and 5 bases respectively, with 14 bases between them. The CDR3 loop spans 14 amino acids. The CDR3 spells CASRDGGLRNTIYF. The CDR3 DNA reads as TGTGCCAGCAGGGACGGAGGTTTAAGAAACACCATATATTTT.

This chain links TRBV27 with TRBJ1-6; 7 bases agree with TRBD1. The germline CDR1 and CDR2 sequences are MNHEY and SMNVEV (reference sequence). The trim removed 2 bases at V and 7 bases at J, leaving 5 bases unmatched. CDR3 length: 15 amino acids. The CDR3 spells CASSLDRVGNSPLHF. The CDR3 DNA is TGTGCCAGCAGTTTAGACAGGGTAGGCAATTCACCCCTCCACTTT.

The CDR3 region has the DNA TGTGCCATCAGTGGGGACAGGGGGGAAGGTGAGCAGTTCTTC. Translated, it gives CAISGDRGEGEQFF. The genes are TRBV10-3 and TRBJ2-1; 11 nucleotides agree with TRBD1. Germline values: CDR1 ENHRY, CDR2 SYGVKD. V was pared by 4 bases and J by 9 bases, with 5 bases of the junction left unmatched. The CDR3 has 14 residues.

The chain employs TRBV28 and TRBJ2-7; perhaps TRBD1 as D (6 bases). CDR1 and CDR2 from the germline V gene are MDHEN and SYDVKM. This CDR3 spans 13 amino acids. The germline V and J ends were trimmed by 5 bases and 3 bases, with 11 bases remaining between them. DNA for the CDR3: TGTGCCAGCAGTCGTACAGGGTTCTACGAGCAGTACTTC. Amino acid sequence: CASSRTGFYEQYF. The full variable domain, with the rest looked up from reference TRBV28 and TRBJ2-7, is DVKVTQSSRYLVKRTGEKVFLECVQDMDHENMFWYRQDPGLGLRLIYFSYDVKMKEKGDIPEGYSVSREKKERFSLILESASTNQTSMYLCASSRTGFYEQYFGPGTRLTVT.

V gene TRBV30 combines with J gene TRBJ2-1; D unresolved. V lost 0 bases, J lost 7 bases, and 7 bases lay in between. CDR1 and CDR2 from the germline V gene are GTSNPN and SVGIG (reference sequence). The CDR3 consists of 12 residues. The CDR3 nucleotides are TGTGCCTGGAGTGTATGGGGAAATGAGCAGTTCTTC. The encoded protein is CAWSVWGNEQFF. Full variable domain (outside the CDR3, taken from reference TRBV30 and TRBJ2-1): SQTIHQWPATLVQPVGSPLSLECTVEGTSNPNLYWYRQAAGRGLQLLFYSVGIGQISSEVPQNLSASRPQDRQFILSSKKLLLSDSGFYLCAWSVWGNEQFFGPGTRLTVL.

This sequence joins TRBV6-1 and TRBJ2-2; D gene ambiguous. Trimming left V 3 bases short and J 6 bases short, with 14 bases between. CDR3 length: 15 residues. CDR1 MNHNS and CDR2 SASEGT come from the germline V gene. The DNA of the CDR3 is TGTGCCAGCAGTGAGCCCGCAGTTTACCCCGGGGAGCTGTTTTTT. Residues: CASSEPAVYPGELFF.

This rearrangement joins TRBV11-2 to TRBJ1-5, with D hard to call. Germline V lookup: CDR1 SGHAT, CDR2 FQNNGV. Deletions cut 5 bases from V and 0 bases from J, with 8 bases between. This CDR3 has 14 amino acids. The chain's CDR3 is CASSTSYSNQPQHF. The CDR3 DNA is TGTGCCAGCAGCACCAGCTATAGCAATCAGCCCCAGCATTTT.

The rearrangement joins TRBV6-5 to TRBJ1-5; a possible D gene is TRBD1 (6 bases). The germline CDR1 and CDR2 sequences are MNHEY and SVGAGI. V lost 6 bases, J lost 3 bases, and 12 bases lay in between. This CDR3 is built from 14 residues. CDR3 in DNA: TGTGCCAGCAGGGGGGGGCAGGACAATCAGCCCCAGCATTTT. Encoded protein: CASRGGQDNQPQHF.

CDR3 sequence: CASSYVWTNTEAFF. Here the CDR3 DNA reads TGTGCCAGCAGTTACGTCTGGACTAACACTGAAGCTTTCTTT. The J gene is TRBJ1-1, the V gene TRBV6-2 or TRBV6-3; D is unresolved. V was clipped by 2 bases and J by 2 bases, with 9 bases between them. The germline CDR1 and CDR2 sequences are MNHEY and SVGEGT. The CDR3 has 14 residues.

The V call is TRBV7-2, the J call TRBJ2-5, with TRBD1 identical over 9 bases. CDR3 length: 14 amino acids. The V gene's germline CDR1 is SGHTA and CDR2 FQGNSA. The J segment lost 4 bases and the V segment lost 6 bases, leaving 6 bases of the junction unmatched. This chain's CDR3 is CASRSGTGLETQYF. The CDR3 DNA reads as TGTGCCAGCAGATCCGGGACAGGGTTAGAGACCCAGTACTTC. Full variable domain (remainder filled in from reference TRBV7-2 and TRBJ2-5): GAGVSQSPSNKVTEKGKDVELRCDPISGHTALYWYRQSLGQGLEFLIYFQGNSAPDKSGLPSDRFSAERTGGSVSTLTIQRTQQEDSAVYLCASRSGTGLETQYFGPGTRLLVL.

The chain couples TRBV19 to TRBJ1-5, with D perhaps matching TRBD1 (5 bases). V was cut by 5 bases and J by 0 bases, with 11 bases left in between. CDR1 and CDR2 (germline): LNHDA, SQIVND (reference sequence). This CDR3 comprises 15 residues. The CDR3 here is CASSQTAYSNQPQHF. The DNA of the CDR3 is TGTGCCAGTAGTCAGACAGCATATAGCAATCAGCCCCAGCATTTT.

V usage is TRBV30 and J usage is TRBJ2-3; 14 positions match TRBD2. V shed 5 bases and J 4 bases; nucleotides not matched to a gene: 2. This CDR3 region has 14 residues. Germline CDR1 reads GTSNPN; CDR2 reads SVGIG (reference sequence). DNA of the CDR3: TGTGCCTGGGGACTAGCGGGGGGTGCAGATACGCAGTATTTT. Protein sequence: CAWGLAGGADTQYF.

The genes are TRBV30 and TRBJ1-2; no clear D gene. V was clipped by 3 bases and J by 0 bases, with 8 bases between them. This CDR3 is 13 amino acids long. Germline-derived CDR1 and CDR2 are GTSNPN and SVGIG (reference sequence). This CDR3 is CAWRGGPNYGYTF. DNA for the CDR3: TGTGCCTGGAGGGGCGGCCCTAACTATGGCTACACCTTC.

The CDR3 protein is CASSFQGVYEQYF. CDR3 bases: TGTGCCAGCAGTTTCCAAGGGGTCTACGAGCAGTACTTC. The chain has TRBV28 and TRBJ2-7, with TRBD1 as a possible D gene (5 bases). Germline CDR1 is MDHEN and CDR2 is SYDVKM. The CDR3 has 13 residues. Trimming cost V 3 bases and J 3 bases, with 9 bases left between them.

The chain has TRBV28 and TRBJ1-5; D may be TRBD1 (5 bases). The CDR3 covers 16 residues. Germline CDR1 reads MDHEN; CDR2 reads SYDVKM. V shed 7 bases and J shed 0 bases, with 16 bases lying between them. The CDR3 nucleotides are TGTGCCAGCACCTCCGTCGAGGGGTATAGCAATCAGCCCCAGCATTTT. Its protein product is CASTSVEGYSNQPQHF.

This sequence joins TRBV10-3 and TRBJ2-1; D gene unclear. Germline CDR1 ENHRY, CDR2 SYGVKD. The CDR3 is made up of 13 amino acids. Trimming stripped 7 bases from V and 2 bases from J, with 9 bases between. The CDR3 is CAITPQAYNEQFF. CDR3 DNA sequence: TGTGCCATCACACCCCAGGCCTACAATGAGCAGTTCTTC.

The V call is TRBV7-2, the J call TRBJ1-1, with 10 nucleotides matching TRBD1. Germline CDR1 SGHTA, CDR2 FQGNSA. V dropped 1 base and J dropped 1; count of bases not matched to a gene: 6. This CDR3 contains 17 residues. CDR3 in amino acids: CASSLVGTGVGNTEAFF. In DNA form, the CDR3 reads TGTGCCAGCAGCTTAGTCGGGACAGGGGTTGGGAACACTGAAGCTTTCTTT. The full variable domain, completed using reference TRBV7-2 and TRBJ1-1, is GAGVSQSPSNKVTEKGKDVELRCDPISGHTALYWYRQSLGQGLEFLIYFQGNSAPDKSGLPSDRFSAERTGGSVSTLTIQRTQQEDSAVYLCASSLVGTGVGNTEAFFGQGTRLTVV.

In DNA form, the CDR3 reads TGTGCCAGCAGTTACTACCGGAGGGGGAACTATGGCTACACCTTC. This encodes CASSYYRRGNYGYTF. The rearrangement links TRBV6-5 to TRBJ1-2; D is possibly TRBD1 (6 bases). The germline V gene has CDR1 MNHEY and CDR2 SVGAGI. V lost 1 base, J lost 2 bases, and 11 bases lay in between. There are 15 residues in the CDR3.

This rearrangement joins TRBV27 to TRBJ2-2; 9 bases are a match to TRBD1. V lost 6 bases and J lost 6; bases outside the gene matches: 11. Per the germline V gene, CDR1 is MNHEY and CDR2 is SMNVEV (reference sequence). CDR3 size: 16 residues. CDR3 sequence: CASSLTGTGIAGELFF. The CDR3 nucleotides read TGTGCCAGCAGCTTAACCGGGACAGGGATAGCCGGGGAGCTGTTTTTT.

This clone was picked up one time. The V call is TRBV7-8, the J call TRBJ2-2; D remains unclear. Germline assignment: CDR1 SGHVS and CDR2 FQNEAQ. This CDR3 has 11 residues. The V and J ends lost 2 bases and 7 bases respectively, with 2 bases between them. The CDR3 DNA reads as TGTGCCAGCAGCTTAATCGGGGAGCTGTTTTTT. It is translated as CASSLIGELFF.

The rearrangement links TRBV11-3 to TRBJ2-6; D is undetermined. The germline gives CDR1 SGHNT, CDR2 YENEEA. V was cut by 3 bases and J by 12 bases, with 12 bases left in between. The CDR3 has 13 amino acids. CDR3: CASSLFESGVLTF. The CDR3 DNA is TGTGCCAGCAGCTTGTTCGAGTCTGGCGTCCTGACTTTC.

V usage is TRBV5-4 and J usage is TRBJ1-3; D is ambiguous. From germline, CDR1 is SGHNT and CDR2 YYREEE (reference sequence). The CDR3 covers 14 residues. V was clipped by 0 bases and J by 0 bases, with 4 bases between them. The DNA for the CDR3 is TGTGCCAGCAGCTTGGGGGACTCTGGAAACACCATATATTTT. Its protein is CASSLGDSGNTIYF. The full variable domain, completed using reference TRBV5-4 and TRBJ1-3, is ETGVTQSPTHLIKTRGQQVTLRCSSQSGHNTVSWYQQALGQGPQFIFQYYREEENGRGNFPPRFSGLQFPNYSSELNVNALELDDSALYLCASSLGDSGNTIYFGEGSWLTVV.

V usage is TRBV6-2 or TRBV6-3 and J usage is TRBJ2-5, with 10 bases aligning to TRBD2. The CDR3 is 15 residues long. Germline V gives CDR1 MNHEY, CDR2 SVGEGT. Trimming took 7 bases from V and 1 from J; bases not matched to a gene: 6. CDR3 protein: CASIPSGGVQETQYF. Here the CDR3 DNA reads TGTGCCAGCATCCCAAGCGGGGGGGTCCAAGAGACCCAGTACTTC.

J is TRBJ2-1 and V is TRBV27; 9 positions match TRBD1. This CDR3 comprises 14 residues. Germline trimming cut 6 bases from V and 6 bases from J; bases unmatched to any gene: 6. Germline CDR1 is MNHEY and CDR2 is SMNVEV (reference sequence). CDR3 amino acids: CASRLTGGPNEQFF. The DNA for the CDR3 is TGTGCCAGCAGACTTACAGGGGGCCCCAATGAGCAGTTCTTC.

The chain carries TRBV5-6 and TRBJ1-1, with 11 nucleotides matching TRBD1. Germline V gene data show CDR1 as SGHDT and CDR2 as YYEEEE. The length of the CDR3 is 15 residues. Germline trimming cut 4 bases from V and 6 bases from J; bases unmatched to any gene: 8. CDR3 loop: CASSRIGQGAAEAFF. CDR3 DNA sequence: TGTGCCAGCAGCCGGATAGGACAGGGGGCGGCTGAAGCTTTCTTT.

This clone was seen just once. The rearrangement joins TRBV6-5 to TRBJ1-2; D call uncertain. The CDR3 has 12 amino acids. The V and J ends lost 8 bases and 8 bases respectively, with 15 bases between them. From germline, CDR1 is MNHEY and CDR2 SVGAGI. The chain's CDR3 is CASQLTVGGYTF. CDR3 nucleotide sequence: TGTGCCAGCCAACTTACAGTCGGGGGCTACACCTTC.

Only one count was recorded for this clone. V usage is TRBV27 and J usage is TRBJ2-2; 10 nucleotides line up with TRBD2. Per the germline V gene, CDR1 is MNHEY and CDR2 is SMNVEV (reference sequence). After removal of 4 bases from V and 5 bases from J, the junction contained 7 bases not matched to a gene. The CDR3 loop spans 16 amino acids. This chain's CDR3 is CASSYLAGVKTGELFF. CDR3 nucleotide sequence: TGTGCCAGCAGTTATCTAGCGGGGGTGAAGACCGGGGAGCTGTTTTTT.